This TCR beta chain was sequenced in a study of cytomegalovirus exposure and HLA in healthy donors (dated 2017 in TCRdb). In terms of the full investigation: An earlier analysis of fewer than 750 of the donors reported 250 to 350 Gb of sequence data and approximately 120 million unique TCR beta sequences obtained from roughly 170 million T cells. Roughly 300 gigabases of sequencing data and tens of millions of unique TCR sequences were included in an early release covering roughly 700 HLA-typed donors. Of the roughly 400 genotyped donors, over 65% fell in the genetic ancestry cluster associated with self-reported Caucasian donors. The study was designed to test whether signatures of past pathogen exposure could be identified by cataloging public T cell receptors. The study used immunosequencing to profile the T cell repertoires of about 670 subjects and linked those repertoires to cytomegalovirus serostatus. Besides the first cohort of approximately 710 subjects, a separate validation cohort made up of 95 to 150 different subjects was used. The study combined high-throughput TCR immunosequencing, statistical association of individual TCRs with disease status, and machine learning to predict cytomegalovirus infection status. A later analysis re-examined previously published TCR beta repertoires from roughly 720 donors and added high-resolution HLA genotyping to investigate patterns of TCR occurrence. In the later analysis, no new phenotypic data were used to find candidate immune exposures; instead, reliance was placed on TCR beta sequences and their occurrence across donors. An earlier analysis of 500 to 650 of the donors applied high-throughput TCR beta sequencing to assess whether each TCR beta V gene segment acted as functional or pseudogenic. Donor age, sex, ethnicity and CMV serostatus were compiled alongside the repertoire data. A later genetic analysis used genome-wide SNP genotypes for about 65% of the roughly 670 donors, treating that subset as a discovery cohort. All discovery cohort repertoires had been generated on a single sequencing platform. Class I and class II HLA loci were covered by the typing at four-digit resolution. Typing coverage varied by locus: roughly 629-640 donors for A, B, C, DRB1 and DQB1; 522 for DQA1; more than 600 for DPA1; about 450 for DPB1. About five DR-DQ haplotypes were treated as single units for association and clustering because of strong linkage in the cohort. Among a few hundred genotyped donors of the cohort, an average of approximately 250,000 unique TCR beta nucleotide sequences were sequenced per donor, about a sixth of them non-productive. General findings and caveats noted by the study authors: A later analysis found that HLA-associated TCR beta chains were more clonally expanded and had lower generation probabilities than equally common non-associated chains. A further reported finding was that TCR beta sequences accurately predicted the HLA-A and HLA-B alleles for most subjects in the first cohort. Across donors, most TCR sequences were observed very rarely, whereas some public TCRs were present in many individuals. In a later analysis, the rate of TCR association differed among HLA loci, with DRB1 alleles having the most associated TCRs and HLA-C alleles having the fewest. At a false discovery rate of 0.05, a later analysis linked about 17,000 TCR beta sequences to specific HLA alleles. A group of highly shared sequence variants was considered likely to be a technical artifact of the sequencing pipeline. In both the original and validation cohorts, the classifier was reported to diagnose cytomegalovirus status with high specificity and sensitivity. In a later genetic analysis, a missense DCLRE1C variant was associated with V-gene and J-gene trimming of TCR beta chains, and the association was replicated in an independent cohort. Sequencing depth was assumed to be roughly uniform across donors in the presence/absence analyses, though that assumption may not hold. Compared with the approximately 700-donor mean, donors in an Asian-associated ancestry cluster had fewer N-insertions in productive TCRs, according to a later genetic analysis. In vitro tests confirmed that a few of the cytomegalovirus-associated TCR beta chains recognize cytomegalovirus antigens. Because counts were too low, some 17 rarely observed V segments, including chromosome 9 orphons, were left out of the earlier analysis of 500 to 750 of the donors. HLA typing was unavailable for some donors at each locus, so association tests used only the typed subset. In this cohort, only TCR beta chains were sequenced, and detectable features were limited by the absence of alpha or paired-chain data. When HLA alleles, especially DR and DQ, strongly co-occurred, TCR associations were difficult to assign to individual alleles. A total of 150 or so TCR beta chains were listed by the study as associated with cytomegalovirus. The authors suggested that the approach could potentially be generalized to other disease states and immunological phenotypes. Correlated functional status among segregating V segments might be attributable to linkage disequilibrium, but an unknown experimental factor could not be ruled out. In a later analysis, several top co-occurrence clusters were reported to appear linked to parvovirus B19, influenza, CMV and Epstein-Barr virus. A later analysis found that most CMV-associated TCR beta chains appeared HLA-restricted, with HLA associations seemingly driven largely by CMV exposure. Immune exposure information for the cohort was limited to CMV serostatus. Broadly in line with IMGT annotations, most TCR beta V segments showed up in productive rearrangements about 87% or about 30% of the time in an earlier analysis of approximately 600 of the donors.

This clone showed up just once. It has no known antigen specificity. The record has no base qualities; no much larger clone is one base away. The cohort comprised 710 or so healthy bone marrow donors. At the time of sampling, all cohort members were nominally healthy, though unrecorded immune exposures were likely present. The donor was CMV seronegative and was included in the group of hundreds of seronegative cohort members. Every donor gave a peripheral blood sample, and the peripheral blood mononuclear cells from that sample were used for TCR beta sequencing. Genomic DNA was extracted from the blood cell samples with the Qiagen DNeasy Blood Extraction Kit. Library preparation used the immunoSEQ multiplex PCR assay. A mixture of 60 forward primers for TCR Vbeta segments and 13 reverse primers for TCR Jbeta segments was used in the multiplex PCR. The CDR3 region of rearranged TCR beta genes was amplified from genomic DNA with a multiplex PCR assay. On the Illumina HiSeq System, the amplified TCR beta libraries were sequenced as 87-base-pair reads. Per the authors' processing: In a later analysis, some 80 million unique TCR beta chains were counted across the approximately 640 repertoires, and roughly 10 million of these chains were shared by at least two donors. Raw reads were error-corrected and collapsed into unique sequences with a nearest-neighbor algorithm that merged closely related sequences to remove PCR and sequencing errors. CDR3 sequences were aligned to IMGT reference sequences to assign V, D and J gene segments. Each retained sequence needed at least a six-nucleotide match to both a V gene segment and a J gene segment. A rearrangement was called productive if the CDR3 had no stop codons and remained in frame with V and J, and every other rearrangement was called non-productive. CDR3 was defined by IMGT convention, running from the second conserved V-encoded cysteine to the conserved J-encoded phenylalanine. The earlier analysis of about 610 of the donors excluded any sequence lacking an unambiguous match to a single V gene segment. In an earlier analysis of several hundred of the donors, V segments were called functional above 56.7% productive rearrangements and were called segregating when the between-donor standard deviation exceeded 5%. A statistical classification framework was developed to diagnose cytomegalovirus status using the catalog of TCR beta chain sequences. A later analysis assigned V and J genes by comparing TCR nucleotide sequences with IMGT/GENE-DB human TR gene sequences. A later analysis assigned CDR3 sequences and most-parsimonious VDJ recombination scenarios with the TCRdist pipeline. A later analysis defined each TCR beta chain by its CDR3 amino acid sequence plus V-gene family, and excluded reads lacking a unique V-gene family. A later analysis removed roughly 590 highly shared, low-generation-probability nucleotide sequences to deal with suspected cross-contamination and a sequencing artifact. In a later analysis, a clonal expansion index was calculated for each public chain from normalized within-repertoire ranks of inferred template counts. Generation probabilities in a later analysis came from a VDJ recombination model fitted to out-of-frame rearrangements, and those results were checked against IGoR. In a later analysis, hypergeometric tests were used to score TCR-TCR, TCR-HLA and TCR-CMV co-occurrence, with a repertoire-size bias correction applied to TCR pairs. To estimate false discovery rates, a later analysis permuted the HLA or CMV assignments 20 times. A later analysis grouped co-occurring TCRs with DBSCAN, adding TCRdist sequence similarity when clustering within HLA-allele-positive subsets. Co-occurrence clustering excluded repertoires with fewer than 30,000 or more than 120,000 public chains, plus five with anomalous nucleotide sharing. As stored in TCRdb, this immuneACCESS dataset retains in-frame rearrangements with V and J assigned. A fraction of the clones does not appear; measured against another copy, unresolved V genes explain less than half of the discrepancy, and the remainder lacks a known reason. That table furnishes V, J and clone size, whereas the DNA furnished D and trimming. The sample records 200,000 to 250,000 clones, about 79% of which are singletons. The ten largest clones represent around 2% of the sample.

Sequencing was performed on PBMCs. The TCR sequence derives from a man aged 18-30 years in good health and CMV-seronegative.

Read as DNA, the sequence is TGCGCCAGCAGCTTGGCCATATACGGACTAGCGGGAAACACAGATACGCAGTATTTT. This sequence encodes CASSLAIYGLAGNTDTQYF. The rearrangement combines TRBV5-1 with TRBJ2-3; TRBD2 aligns with 12 central bases. After removal of 0 bases from V and 2 bases from J, the junction retains 10 bases not matched to a gene. Including cysteine and phenylalanine, the CDR3 has 19 amino acids. CDR3 DNA only is kept here, 57 bases in frame from base 1. Per the germline V gene, SGHRS is the CDR1 and YFSETQ is the CDR2.